This T cell receptor beta chain originates from a study of blood T cells in healthy people across ages. Study-level information: Roughly one uniquely barcoded beta molecule per two T cells was captured. Study results and limitations: PBMCs were not sorted, which prevented a conclusive comparison of naive versus antigen-experienced cells. Long-lived donors had more naive CD4+ cells and higher diversity than aged donors.

A word on this clonotype: Antigen unknown.

The CDR3 consists of 14 residues. Germline V gives CDR1 MNHEY, CDR2 SVGEGT. Peripheral blood samples of roughly 9.9 milliliters were drawn from each donor. Then a second PCR, running about 7 to 11 cycles, was carried out with a sample-barcoded 5' primer and a J-beta primer mix. One entry per CDR3 protein results from TCRdb running MiXCR on the 5' RACE reads. The sample holds roughly 830,000 distinct CDR3 sequences, roughly 60% seen once. The rearrangement links TRBV6-2 or TRBV6-3 to TRBJ2-7; possible D gene TRBD2, 5 bases. The DNA end is more similar to TRBJ2-5, so the J call may be wrong. This sequence was found in a man in his thirties or forties in good health. Input material: blood. The CDR3 bases are TGTGCCAGCAGTTACGGAACTAGTTCGGAGACCCAGTACTTC. This sequence encodes CASSYGTSSETQYF.